This T cell receptor beta chain was documented in a study of blood T cell repertoires in COVID-19. Here immunoSEQ multiplex PCR was the method, and the copy in TCRdb shows in-frame clones only, minus some. In the table there are over 65,000 clones, less than 85% of which are singletons. Sequencing used peripheral blood. This receptor was taken from an elderly man with active COVID-19.

The CDR3 DNA is TGTGCCAGCAGCCAATTTACAGGGGGATGGACTGAAGCTTTCTTT. This sequence encodes CASSQFTGGWTEAFF. The chain recombines TRBV14 with TRBJ1-1, with TRBD1 identical over 8 bases. Per the germline V gene, CDR1 is SGHDN and CDR2 is FVKESK. This CDR3 spans 15 amino acids. Unmatched junction bases numbered 7, after V lost 2 bases and J lost 5 bases. Full variable domain (missing parts from reference TRBV14 and TRBJ1-1): EAGVTQFPSHSVIEKGQTVTLRCDPISGHDNLYWYRRVMGKEIKFLLHFVKESKQDESGMPNNRFLAERTGGTYSTLKVQPAELEDSGVYFCASSQFTGGWTEAFFGQGTRLTVV.